These 28 T cell receptor beta chains came from one sample sequenced in a study of regulatory T cells in long-lasting Graves disease. This sample's time point: newly diagnosed GD, antithyroid drugs for less than 3 months. RNA from PBMCs was the source of the TCR library. Relying on iRepertoire HTBI primers and Arm-PCR of CDR3 regions, the team built TCR beta libraries. From the multiplex PCR reads, TCRdb called clonotypes with MiXCR, one entry per CDR3 protein. Here the sample spans over 350,000 distinct CDR3 sequences, around 15% being singletons. The data were also submitted as part of a second study, on T cells in Graves' hyperthyroidism and ophthalmopathy.

The sample in question was peripheral blood mononuclear cells (PBMCs), obtained at new diagnosis, from a patient treated with antithyroid drugs. These receptors were obtained from a woman in her 50s with Graves disease.

This clonotype was observed at least ten times. The V and J genes are TRBV28 and TRBJ1-5; D is uncertain. The CDR3 consists of 17 residues. Germline V gene data show CDR1 as MDHEN and CDR2 as SYDVKM. V lost 3 bases and J lost 0, with 15 bases in between. The CDR3 bases are TGTGCCAGCAGTTTCCCCCCCGGACCGTATAGCAATCAGCCCCAGCATTTT. It encodes CASSFPPGPYSNQPQHF. Combining the CDR3 with reference TRBV28 and TRBJ1-5 gives the whole variable domain DVKVTQSSRYLVKRTGEKVFLECVQDMDHENMFWYRQDPGLGLRLIYFSYDVKMKEKGDIPEGYSVSREKKERFSLILESASTNQTSMYLCASSFPPGPYSNQPQHFGDGTRLSIL.

This clonotype was seen more than once but under ten times. This chain connects TRBV4-1 to TRBJ2-4, with D possibly TRBD2 on 6 matching bases. Germline CDR1 is MGHRA and CDR2 is YSYEKL. The CDR3 has 16 amino acids. V was pared by 1 base and J by 2 bases, with 12 bases between. The CDR3 DNA sequence: TGCGCCAGCAGCCAAGTAGGAGGGTCTACCAAAAACATTCAGTACTTC. Protein product: CASSQVGGSTKNIQYF.

This clonotype showed up just a few times. This CDR3 is CASGGVANYGYTF. The DNA of the CDR3 is TGCGCCAGCGGGGGAGTCGCTAACTATGGCTACACCTTC. The chain links TRBV10-2 to TRBJ1-2; possibly TRBD1 for D (5 bases). CDR1 WSHSY and CDR2 SAAADI come from the germline V gene. The CDR3 length is 13 residues. V gave up 8 bases and J gave up 0 bases, with 10 bases separating them.

This clonotype was seen repeatedly, ten times or more. The V call is TRBV28, the J call TRBJ1-2, with a tentative D call TRBD1 (6 bases). This CDR3 is 13 amino acids long. Germline V gene sequence: CDR1 MDHEN, CDR2 SYDVKM. Trimming left V 5 bases short and J 4 bases short, with 11 bases between. CDR3 sequence: CASSSGGRYGYTF. The CDR3 region has the DNA TGTGCCAGCAGTAGTGGGGGGCGCTATGGCTACACCTTC.

The chain links TRBV30 to TRBJ2-1; D remains ambiguous. This CDR3 has 12 amino acids. Germline V lookup: CDR1 GTSNPN, CDR2 SVGIG (reference sequence). The V and J ends lost 5 bases and 7 bases respectively, with 12 bases between them. CDR3: CAWGPLTNEQFF. The CDR3 region has the DNA TGTGCCTGGGGCCCCCTAACTAATGAGCAGTTCTTC. Looking up the rest from reference TRBV30 and TRBJ2-1 gives the full variable domain: SQTIHQWPATLVQPVGSPLSLECTVEGTSNPNLYWYRQAAGRGLQLLFYSVGIGQISSEVPQNLSASRPQDRQFILSSKKLLLSDSGFYLCAWGPLTNEQFFGPGTRLTVL.

This clonotype was seen a single time. One end of the junction fails to match germline, which may point to a read error. The V gene is TRBV11-2, the J gene TRBJ2-2; TRBD2 might be the D (5 bases). The CDR3 length is 13 residues. Germline CDR1 is SGHAT and CDR2 is FQNNGV. The CDR3 region is CASEGGSSGELLF. The CDR3 coding sequence is TGTGCCAGCGAGGGTGGGTCATCCGGGGAGCTGTTGTTT.

This clonotype was observed at least ten times. This chain connects TRBV12-3 or TRBV12-4 to TRBJ2-1; 7 nucleotides match TRBD2. The ends lost 7 bases at V and 4 bases at J; junction bases unmatched: 13. CDR3 size: 16 residues. The CDR3 sequence: CASTHIPGLTYNEQFF. Here the CDR3 DNA reads TGTGCCAGCACCCATATTCCGGGACTAACGTACAATGAGCAGTTCTTC.

This chain joins TRBV6-5 and TRBJ1-4; D is undetermined. The germline CDR1 and CDR2 sequences are MNHEY and SVGAGI. Trimming stripped 2 bases from V and 1 base from J, with 5 bases between. The CDR3 is 14 amino acids. CDR3 bases: TGTGCCAGCAGTTACGGGGTAACTAATGAAAAACTGTTTTTT. It codes for CASSYGVTNEKLFF.

With regard to this clonotype: Since a far larger clone is one base different, this is likely a read error. The V call is TRBV7-9, the J call TRBJ2-3, with D perhaps matching TRBD1 or TRBD2 (5 bases each). Germline V gene lookup returns CDR1 SEHNR and CDR2 FQNEAQ (reference sequence). The CDR3 covers 15 residues. CDR3 protein: CAGSLMERGVDTQYF. The CDR3 DNA reads as TGTGCCGGCAGCTTGATGGAGAGGGGTGTAGATACGCAGTATTTT.

This clonotype was detected a few times. The chain recombines TRBV20-1 with TRBJ2-3; 9 positions agree with TRBD1. The assigned J gene may be wrong: the sequence end matches TRBJ2-7 better. The germline gives CDR1 DFQATT, CDR2 SNEGSKA (reference sequence). This CDR3 spans 15 amino acids. The CDR3 protein is CSAPNLPTGGYEQYF. In nucleotides, the CDR3 is TGCAGTGCTCCAAATCTACCGACAGGGGGCTACGAGCAGTACTTC.

This chain joins TRBV3-1 and TRBJ2-7; 10 nucleotides line up with TRBD2. The V gene end was trimmed by 4 bases and the J gene end by 6 bases; junction bases not matched to a gene: 9. Germline CDR1 reads LGHDT; CDR2 reads YNNKEL (reference sequence). This CDR3 spans 15 amino acids. CDR3 bases: TGTGCCAGCAGCCGAACTAGCGGGGTATTTTCCGAGCAGTACTTC. Protein product: CASSRTSGVFSEQYF.

In this sample, this clonotype turned up a few times. At one boundary the junction diverges from the germline segment, which might be a read error. The chain carries TRBV28 and TRBJ2-1, with TRBD2 as a possible D gene (6 bases). The CDR3 runs 13 residues. The V gene's germline CDR1 is MDHEN and CDR2 SYDVKM. CDR3 DNA sequence: TGTGCCTGCAGGCTAGCGACCTACAATGAGCAGTTCTTC. Protein sequence: CACRLATYNEQFF.

In this sample, this clonotype turned up many times. This sequence joins TRBV28 and TRBJ2-1, with D possibly TRBD2 on 6 matching bases. V lost 2 bases and J lost 7, with 15 bases in between. The CDR3 has 15 amino acids. CDR1 is MDHEN, CDR2 SYDVKM, per germline. The CDR3 reads CASSLVAGPINEQFF. The CDR3 region has the DNA TGTGCCAGCAGTTTAGTGGCGGGACCGATTAATGAGCAGTTCTTC. Full variable domain (missing parts from reference TRBV28 and TRBJ2-1): DVKVTQSSRYLVKRTGEKVFLECVQDMDHENMFWYRQDPGLGLRLIYFSYDVKMKEKGDIPEGYSVSREKKERFSLILESASTNQTSMYLCASSLVAGPINEQFFGPGTRLTVL.

This clonotype has a count of ten or more. This chain uses TRBV28 with TRBJ2-1; a weak D match, TRBD2 (5 bases). Between the trimmed V and J ends, which lost 6 bases and 1 base, there was a span of 16 bases. CDR1 MDHEN and CDR2 SYDVKM come from the germline V gene. The CDR3 is 16 residues long. The CDR3 here is CASRTRRVVSYNEQFF. The CDR3 DNA reads TGTGCCAGCAGAACTAGGCGGGTTGTATCCTACAATGAGCAGTTCTTC.

This clonotype showed up just a few times. This chain links TRBV14 with TRBJ1-6; unclear D gene. The germline V gene encodes CDR1 SGHDN and CDR2 FVKESK. The V and J ends lost 1 base and 9 bases respectively, with 7 bases between them. This CDR3 comprises 13 residues. In nucleotides, the CDR3 is TGTGCCAGCAGCCAAGCAGAGGGTTCACCCCTCCACTTT. It is translated as CASSQAEGSPLHF. Full variable domain (missing parts from reference TRBV14 and TRBJ1-6): EAGVTQFPSHSVIEKGQTVTLRCDPISGHDNLYWYRRVMGKEIKFLLHFVKESKQDESGMPNNRFLAERTGGTYSTLKVQPAELEDSGVYFCASSQAEGSPLHFGNGTRLTVT.

This clonotype showed up many times. The rearrangement links TRBV9 to TRBJ1-2; D is unresolved. Trimming removed 2 bases at V and 6 bases at J, with 5 bases between. The CDR3 consists of 11 residues. Looked up from germline, CDR1 is SGDLS and CDR2 is YYNGEE. CDR3 sequence (DNA): TGTGCCAGCAGCGTCCCTAATGGCTACACCTTC. Encoded protein: CASSVPNGYTF.

This clonotype was found many times. V is TRBV6-5 and J is TRBJ2-7; 15 bases are a match to TRBD2. The V and J ends lost 4 bases and 0 bases, in that order; junction bases with no gene match: 4. Germline CDR1 and CDR2: MNHEY and SVGAGI. This CDR3 is built from 17 residues. CDR3 protein: CASSSGLAGGYSYEQYF. The DNA of the CDR3 is TGTGCCAGCAGTTCGGGACTAGCGGGAGGTTACTCCTACGAGCAGTACTTC.

This clonotype was counted only a few times. At one of its ends the junction is not consistent with the germline gene, which may arise from a read error. J is TRBJ1-3 and V is TRBV29-1, with TRBD1 matching over 9 bases. The germline V gene has CDR1 SQVTM and CDR2 ANQGSEA. CDR3 size: 14 residues. The CDR3 spells CSVWTGESGNTTYF. The CDR3 DNA is TGCAGCGTCTGGACAGGGGAATCTGGAAACACCACATATTTT.

This clonotype was counted ten times or more. The rearrangement uses TRBV28 and TRBJ2-7; 13 nucleotides match TRBD2. V lost 6 bases to trimming and J lost 11 bases; unmatched junction nucleotides: 13. The CDR3 runs 15 residues. Germline CDR1 is MDHEN and CDR2 is SYDVKM. The CDR3 DNA follows: TGTGCCAGCAGGAAACTCGGACTAGCGGGAGTTTCGGAGTACTTC. It codes for CASRKLGLAGVSEYF.

This clonotype was detected ten times or more. The chain recombines TRBV28 with TRBJ2-7, with a possible D match to TRBD2 (5 bases). Trimming removed 5 bases from V and 5 bases from J, with 10 bases in between. CDR1 is MDHEN, CDR2 SYDVKM, per germline. There are 12 residues in the CDR3. CDR3 protein: CASSEGLDEQYF. The CDR3 DNA reads TGTGCCAGCAGTGAGGGTCTGGACGAGCAGTACTTC.

This clonotype was seen many times. V and J are TRBV20-1 and TRBJ2-1, with D possibly TRBD2 on 5 matching bases. The germline CDR1 and CDR2 sequences are DFQATT and SNEGSKA (reference sequence). This CDR3 has 14 residues. The CDR3 DNA sequence: TGCAGCTCCATTGCGGGTAGCTCCTACAATGAGCAGTTCTTC. This translates into CSSIAGSSYNEQFF.

In its sample, this clonotype was seen a few times. The J gene is TRBJ1-3, the V gene TRBV2; 9 bases line up with TRBD1. Looked up from germline, CDR1 is SNHLY and CDR2 is FYNNEI. This CDR3 comprises 13 residues. V dropped 6 bases and J dropped 9; count of bases not matched to a gene: 6. Here the CDR3 DNA reads TGTGCCAGCAGCTGGGACAGGGAGACCACCATATATTTT. This codes for CASSWDRETTIYF.

This clonotype has ten or more counts. V gene TRBV7-9 combines with J gene TRBJ2-3; D is possibly TRBD2 (6 bases). Germline CDR1 is SEHNR and CDR2 is FQNEAQ (reference sequence). V was cut by 5 bases and J by 0 bases, with 21 bases left in between. The CDR3 is made up of 18 amino acids. CDR3: CASSNPTLAARSTDTQYF. CDR3 coding DNA: TGTGCCAGCAGCAATCCAACTTTAGCGGCGCGTAGCACAGATACGCAGTATTTT.

The chain joins TRBV9 to TRBJ2-4; TRBD2 might be the D (7 bases). The CDR3 totals 18 residues. The germline gives CDR1 SGDLS, CDR2 YYNGEE. Trimming took off 3 bases at V and 7 bases at J, with 26 bases between the two ends. CDR3 residues: CASSGAGREGSQGNIQYF. Here the CDR3 DNA reads TGTGCCAGCAGCGGGGCCGGCAGGGAGGGTTCCCAGGGGAACATTCAGTACTTC.

This chain connects TRBV5-1 to TRBJ2-2; 14 bases align to TRBD2. From germline, CDR1 is SGHRS and CDR2 YFSETQ. V was clipped by 4 bases and J by 4 bases; unmatched bases: 3. The CDR3 is 16 amino acids. The CDR3 is CASSPTSGRVTGELFF. CDR3 sequence (DNA): TGCGCCAGCAGCCCGACTAGCGGGAGGGTCACCGGGGAGCTGTTTTTT.

This chain uses TRBV7-6 with TRBJ1-4; D is perhaps TRBD1 (6 bases). Germline loops: CDR1 SGHVS, CDR2 FNYEAQ. Trimming shortened V by 1 base and J by 10 bases, and 22 bases separated the two germline ends. The CDR3 loop spans 17 amino acids. CDR3 sequence: CASSLVVQGALGGKLFF. DNA for the CDR3: TGTGCCAGCAGCTTAGTAGTACAGGGTGCGCTAGGAGGAAAACTGTTTTTT.

This clonotype was detected ten times or more. Germline is not matched at one junction end, which may reflect a read error. The V gene is TRBV2, the J gene TRBJ2-5; a weak D match, TRBD2 (5 bases). This CDR3 has 12 residues. Germline V gives CDR1 SNHLY, CDR2 FYNNEI. As DNA, the CDR3 is TGTGCTAGCAGTGAGGGCCAAGAGACCCAGTACTTC. This sequence encodes CASSEGQETQYF.

In its sample, this clonotype was seen many times. This chain uses TRBV28 with TRBJ1-2, with D uncertain. Deletions cut 3 bases from V and 7 bases from J, with 18 bases between. The CDR3 length is 15 residues. Germline CDR1 is MDHEN and CDR2 is SYDVKM. CDR3 residues: CASSFAGGNPGGYTF. As DNA, the CDR3 is TGTGCCAGCAGTTTTGCGGGCGGGAACCCAGGTGGCTACACCTTC.